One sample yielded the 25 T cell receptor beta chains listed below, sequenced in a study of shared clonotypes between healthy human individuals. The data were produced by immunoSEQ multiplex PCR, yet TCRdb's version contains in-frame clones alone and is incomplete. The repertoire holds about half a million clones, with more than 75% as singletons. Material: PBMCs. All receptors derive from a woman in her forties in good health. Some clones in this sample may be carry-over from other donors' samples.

In nucleotides, the CDR3 is TGTGCCAGCAGTTTGGCCCCGACAGGGGGCCGGACTGAAGCTTTCTTT. Translated, it gives CASSLAPTGGRTEAFF. This chain connects TRBV28 to TRBJ1-1, with TRBD1 matching 10 bases. The V and J ends lost 3 bases and 5 bases, in that order; junction bases with no gene match: 9. Germline CDR1 and CDR2: MDHEN and SYDVKM. The CDR3 covers 16 residues.

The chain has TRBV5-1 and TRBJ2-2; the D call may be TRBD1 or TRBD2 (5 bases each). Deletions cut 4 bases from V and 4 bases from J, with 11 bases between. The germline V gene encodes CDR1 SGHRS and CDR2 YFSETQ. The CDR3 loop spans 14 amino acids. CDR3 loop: CASSGGEATGELFF. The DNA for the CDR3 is TGCGCCAGCAGCGGGGGAGAGGCCACCGGGGAGCTGTTTTTT. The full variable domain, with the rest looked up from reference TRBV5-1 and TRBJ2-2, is KAGVTQTPRYLIKTRGQQVTLSCSPISGHRSVSWYQQTPGQGLQFLFEYFSETQRNKGNFPGRFSGRQFSNSRSEMNVSTLELGDSALYLCASSGGEATGELFFGEGSRLTVL.

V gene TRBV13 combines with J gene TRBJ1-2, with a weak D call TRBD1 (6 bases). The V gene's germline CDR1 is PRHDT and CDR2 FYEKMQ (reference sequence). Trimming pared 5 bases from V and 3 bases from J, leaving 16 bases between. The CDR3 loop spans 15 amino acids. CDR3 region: CASSGMDRPHYGYTF. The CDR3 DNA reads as TGTGCCAGCAGCGGGATGGACAGACCCCACTATGGCTACACCTTC.

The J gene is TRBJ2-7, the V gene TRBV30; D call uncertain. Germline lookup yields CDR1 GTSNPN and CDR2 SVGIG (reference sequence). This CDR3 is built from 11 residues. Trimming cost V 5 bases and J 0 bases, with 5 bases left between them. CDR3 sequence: CAWGSSYEQYF. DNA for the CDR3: TGTGCCTGGGGTAGCTCCTACGAGCAGTACTTC.

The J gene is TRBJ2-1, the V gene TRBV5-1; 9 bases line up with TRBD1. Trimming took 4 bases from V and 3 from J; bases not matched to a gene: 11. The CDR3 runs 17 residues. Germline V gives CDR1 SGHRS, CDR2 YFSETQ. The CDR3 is CASSPNPGQGYYNEQFF. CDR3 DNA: TGCGCCAGCAGCCCAAATCCGGGACAGGGCTACTACAATGAGCAGTTCTTC.

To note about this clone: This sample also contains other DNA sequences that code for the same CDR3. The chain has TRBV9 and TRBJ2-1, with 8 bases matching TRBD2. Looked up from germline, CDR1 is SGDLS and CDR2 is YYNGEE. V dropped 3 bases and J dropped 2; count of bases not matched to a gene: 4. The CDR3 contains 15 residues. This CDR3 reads CASSESGGTYNEQFF. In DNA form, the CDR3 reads TGTGCCAGCAGCGAAAGCGGGGGAACCTACAATGAGCAGTTCTTC. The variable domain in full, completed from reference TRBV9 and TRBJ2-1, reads DSGVTQTPKHLITATGQRVTLRCSPRSGDLSVYWYQQSLDQGLQFLIQYYNGEERAKGNILERFSAQQFPDLHSELNLSSLELGDSALYFCASSESGGTYNEQFFGPGTRLTVL.

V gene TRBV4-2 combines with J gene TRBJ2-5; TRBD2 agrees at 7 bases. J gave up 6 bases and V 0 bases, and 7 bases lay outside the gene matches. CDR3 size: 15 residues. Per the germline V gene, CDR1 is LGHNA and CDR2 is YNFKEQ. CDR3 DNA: TGTGCCAGCAGCCAAGATCTTGCTAGCGGAAAGACCCAGTACTTC. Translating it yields CASSQDLASGKTQYF.

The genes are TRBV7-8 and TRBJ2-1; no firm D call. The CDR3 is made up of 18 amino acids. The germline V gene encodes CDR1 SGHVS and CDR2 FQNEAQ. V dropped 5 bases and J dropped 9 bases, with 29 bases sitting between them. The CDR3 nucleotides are TGTGCCAGCAGCCCACCCCCGGGCGCTAGTATAAAGTGGAGTGAGCAGTTCTTC. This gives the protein CASSPPPGASIKWSEQFF.

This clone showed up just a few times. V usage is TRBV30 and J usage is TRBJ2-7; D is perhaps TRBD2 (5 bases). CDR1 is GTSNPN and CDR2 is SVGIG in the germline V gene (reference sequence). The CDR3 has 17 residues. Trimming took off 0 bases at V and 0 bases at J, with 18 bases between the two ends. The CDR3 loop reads CAWSVGRLALSSYEQYF. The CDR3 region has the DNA TGTGCCTGGAGTGTGGGCCGGCTAGCCTTAAGCTCCTACGAGCAGTACTTC.

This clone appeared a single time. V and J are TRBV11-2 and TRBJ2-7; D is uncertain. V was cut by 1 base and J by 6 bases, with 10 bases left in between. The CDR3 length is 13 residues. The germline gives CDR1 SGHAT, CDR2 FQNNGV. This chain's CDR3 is CASSLGPPGEQYF. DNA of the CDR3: TGTGCCAGCAGCTTAGGACCCCCTGGCGAGCAGTACTTC. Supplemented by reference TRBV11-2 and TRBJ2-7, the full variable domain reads EAGVAQSPRYKIIEKRQSVAFWCNPISGHATLYWYQQILGQGPKLLIQFQNNGVVDDSQLPKDRFSAERLKGVDSTLKIQPAKLEDSAVYLCASSLGPPGEQYFGPGTRLTVT.

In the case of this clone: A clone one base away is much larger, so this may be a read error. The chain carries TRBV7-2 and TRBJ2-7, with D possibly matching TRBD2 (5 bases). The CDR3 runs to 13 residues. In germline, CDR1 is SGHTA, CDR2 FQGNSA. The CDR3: CAGSLRGSYEQYF. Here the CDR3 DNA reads TGTGCCGGCAGCCTCCGGGGCTCCTACGAGCAGTACTTC.

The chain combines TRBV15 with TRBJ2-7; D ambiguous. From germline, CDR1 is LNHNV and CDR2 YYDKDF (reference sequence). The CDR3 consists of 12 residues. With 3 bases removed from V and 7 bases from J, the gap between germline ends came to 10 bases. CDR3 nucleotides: TGTGCCACCAGCAGGGAGCCGGAGGAGCAGTACTTC. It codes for CATSREPEEQYF.

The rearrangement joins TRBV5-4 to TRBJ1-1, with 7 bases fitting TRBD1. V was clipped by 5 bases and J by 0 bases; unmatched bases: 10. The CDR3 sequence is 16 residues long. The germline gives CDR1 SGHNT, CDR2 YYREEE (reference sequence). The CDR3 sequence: CASSAGGSLMNTEAFF. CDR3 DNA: TGTGCCAGCAGTGCAGGGGGTTCTCTAATGAACACTGAAGCTTTCTTT.

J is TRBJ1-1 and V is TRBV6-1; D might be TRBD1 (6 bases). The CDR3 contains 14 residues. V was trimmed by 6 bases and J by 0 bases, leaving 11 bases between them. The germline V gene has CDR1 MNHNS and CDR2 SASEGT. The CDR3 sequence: CASSPGQVNTEAFF. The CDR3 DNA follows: TGTGCCAGCAGCCCGGGACAAGTGAACACTGAAGCTTTCTTT.

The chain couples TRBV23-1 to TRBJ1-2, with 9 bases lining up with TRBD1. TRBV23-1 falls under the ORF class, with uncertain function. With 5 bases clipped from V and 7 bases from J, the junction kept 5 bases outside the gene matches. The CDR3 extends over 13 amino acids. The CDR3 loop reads CASSNRGRGGYTF. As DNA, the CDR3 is TGCGCCAGCAGTAACAGGGGGCGAGGTGGCTACACCTTC.

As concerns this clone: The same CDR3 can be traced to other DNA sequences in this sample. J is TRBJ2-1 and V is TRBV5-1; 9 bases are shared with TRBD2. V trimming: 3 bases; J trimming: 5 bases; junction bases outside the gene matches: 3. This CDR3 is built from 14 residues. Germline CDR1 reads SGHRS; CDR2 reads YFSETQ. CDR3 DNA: TGCGCCAGCAGCTCGGGACTAGCCGACAATGAGCAGTTCTTC. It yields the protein CASSSGLADNEQFF.

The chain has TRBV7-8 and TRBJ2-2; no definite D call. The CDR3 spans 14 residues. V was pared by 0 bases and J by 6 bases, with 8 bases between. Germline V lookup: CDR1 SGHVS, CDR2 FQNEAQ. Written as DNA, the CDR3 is TGTGCCAGCAGCTTAGCGAGGCTATCCGGGGAGCTGTTTTTT. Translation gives CASSLARLSGELFF.

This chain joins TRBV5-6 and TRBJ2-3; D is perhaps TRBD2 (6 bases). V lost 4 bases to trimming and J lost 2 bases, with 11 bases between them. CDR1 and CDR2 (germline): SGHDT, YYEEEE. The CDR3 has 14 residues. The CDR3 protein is CASSPGRYTDTQYF. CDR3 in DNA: TGTGCCAGCAGCCCCGGGAGATACACAGATACGCAGTATTTT.

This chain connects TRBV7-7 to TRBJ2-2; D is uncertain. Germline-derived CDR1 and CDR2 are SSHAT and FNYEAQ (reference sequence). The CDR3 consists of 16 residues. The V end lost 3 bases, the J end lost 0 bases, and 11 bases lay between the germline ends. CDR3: CASSFNSIANTGELFF. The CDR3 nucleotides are TGTGCCAGCAGCTTTAATTCTATCGCGAACACCGGGGAGCTGTTTTTT.

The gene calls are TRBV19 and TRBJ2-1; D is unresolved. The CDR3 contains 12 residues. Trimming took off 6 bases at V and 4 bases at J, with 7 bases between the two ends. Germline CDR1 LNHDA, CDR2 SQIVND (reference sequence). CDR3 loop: CASSSPYNEQFF. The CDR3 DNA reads TGTGCCAGTAGCTCGCCTTACAATGAGCAGTTCTTC.

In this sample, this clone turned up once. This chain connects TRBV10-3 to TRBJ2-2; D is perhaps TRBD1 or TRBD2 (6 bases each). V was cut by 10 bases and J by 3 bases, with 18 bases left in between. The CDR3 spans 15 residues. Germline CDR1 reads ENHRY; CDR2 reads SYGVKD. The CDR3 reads CASTPGDTHTGELFF. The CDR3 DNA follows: TGTGCCAGCACCCCGGGGGACACTCACACCGGGGAGCTGTTTTTT.

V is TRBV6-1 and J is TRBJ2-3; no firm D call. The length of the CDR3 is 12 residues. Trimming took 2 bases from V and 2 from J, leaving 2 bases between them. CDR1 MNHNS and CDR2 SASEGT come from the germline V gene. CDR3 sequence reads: CASSEITDTQYF. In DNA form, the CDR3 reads TGTGCCAGCAGTGAAATCACAGATACGCAGTATTTT.

CDR3 sequence (DNA): TGTGCCAGTAGTCCGGGACTCACCGGCCGGGAGACCCAGTACTTC. Encoded protein: CASSPGLTGRETQYF. The chain employs TRBV19 and TRBJ2-5, with a possible D match to TRBD2 (6 bases). The length of the CDR3 is 15 residues. The V and J ends lost 5 bases and 5 bases respectively, with 18 bases between them. CDR1 and CDR2 from the germline V gene are LNHDA and SQIVND (reference sequence).

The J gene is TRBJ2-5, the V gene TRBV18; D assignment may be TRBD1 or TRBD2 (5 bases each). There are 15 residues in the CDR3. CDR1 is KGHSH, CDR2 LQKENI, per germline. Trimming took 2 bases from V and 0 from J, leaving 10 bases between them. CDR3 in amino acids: CASSPGTLNQETQYF. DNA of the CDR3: TGTGCCAGCTCACCAGGGACCCTTAACCAAGAGACCCAGTACTTC.

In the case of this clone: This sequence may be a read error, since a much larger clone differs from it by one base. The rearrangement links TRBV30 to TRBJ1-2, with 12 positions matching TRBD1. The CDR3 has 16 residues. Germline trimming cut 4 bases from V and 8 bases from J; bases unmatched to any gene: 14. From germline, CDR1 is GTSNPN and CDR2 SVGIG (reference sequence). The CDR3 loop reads CAWNSLRDRGRRGYTF. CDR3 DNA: TGTGCCTGGAACTCTCTCCGGGACAGGGGGCGCCGAGGCTACACCTTC.